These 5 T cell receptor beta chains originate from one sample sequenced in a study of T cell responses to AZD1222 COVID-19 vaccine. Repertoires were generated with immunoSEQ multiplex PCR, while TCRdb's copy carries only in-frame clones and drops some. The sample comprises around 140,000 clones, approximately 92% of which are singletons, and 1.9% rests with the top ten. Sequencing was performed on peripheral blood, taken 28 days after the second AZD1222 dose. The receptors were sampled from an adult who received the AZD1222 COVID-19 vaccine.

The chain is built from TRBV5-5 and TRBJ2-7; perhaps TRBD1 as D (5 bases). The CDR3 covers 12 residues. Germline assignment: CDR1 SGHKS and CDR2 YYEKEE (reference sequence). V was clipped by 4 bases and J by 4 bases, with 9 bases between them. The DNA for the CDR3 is TGTGCCAGCAGCCCAAGACAGTACGAGCAGTACTTC. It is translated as CASSPRQYEQYF.

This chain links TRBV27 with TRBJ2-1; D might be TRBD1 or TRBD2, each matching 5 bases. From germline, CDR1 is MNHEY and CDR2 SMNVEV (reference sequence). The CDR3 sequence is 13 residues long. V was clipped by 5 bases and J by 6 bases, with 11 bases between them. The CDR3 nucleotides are TGTGCCAGCAGTGTCGGGACCTCCAATGAGCAGTTCTTC. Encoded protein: CASSVGTSNEQFF.

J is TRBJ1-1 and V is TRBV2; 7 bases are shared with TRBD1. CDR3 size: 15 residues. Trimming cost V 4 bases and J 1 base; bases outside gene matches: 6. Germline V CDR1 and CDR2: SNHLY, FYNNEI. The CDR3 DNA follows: TGTGCCAGCAGTGTTGCGGCAGGGGGGAACACTGAAGCTTTCTTT. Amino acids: CASSVAAGGNTEAFF.

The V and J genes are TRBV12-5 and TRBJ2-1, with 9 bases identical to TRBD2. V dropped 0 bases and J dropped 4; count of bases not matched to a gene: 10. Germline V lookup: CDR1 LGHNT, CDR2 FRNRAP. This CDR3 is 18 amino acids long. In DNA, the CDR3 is TGTGCTAGTGGTTTGGTAAAGAAAGGGCGGGAGGGGTACAATGAGCAGTTCTTC. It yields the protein CASGLVKKGREGYNEQFF.

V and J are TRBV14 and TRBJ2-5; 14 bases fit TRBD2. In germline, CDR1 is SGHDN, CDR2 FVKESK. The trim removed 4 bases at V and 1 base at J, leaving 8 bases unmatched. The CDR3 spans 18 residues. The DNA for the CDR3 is TGTGCCAGCAGCCCCTTGGGACTAGCGGGAGTCCGCCAAGAGACCCAGTACTTC. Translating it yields CASSPLGLAGVRQETQYF.